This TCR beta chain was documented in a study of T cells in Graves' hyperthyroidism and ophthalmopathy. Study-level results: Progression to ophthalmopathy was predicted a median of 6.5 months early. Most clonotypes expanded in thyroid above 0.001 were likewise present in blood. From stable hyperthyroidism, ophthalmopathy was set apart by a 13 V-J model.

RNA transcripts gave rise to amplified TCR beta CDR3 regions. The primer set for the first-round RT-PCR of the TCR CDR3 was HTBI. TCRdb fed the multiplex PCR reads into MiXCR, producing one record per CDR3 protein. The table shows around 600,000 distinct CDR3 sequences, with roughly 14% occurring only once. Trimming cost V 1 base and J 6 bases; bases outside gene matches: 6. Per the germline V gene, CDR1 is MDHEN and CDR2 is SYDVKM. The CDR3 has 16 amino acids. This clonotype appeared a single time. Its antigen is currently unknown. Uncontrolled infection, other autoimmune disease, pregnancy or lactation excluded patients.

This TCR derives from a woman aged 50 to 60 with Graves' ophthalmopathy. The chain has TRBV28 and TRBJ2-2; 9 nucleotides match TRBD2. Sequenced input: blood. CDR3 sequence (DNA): TGTGCCAGCAGTTTATCGGCGGGAGGGCCTTCCGGGGAGCTGTTTTTT. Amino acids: CASSLSAGGPSGELFF.